This T cell receptor (beta chain) emerged from a study of T cells in Graves' hyperthyroidism and ophthalmopathy. Study overall: Peripheral blood was collected at initial diagnosis, before any treatment. Study observations and caveats: Blood samples included most of the expanded thyroid clonotypes exceeding 0.001.

Researchers barred patients who had uncontrolled infection, other autoimmune disease, pregnancy or lactation. Regions amplified from RNA transcripts were the TCR beta CDR3 regions. TCR CDR3 underwent first-round RT-PCR with the HTBI primer set. TCRdb fed the multiplex PCR reads into MiXCR, producing one record per CDR3 protein. The profile shows hundreds of thousands of distinct CDR3 sequences, about 14% of them singletons. Per germline, CDR1 SGHNT and CDR2 YYREEE (reference sequence). CDR3 length: 17 amino acids. J was trimmed by 1 base and V by 0 bases; bases with no gene match: 5. This clonotype was found a few times. Its antigen is still unknown.

V usage is TRBV5-4 and J usage is TRBJ2-2; 8 nucleotides align to TRBD2. The specimen sequenced was blood. The receptor was isolated from a young man with Graves' ophthalmopathy. The CDR3 coding sequence is TGTGCCAGCAGCTTGGCCCGGCTAGCGGGGAACACCGGGGAGCTGTTTTTT. Protein: CASSLARLAGNTGELFF.